Listed below are T cell receptor beta chains from one sample, sequenced in a study of blood T cell repertoires in COVID-19. The data were produced by immunoSEQ multiplex PCR, yet TCRdb's version contains in-frame clones alone and is incomplete. This table holds more than 95,000 clones, around three quarters found once. The sequenced sample was peripheral blood. These receptors all stem from a woman in her 70s with acute or convalescent COVID-19. CDR3s include the opening cysteine and the closing phenylalanine or tryptophan. A D gene is named only where the DNA matches it firmly. Some rows have no size entry. The others give once, few or many, or a class for an expanded clone.

j_call	d_call	clone_size	v_call	cdr3_aa	cdr3_nt
TRBJ2-6	-	-	TRBV6-5	CASSYSSISGANVLTF	TGTGCCAGCAGTTACTCAAGCATCTCTGGGGCCAACGTCCTGACTTTC
TRBJ2-1	-	-	TRBV5-4	CASKAGHYNEQFF	TGTGCCAGCAAAGCGGGACACTACAATGAGCAGTTCTTC
TRBJ2-3	TRBD2	once	TRBV7-8	CASTLWPVRAGGSYRSTDTQYF	TGTGCCAGCACCCTCTGGCCTGTTCGGGCGGGGGGCTCTTATCGTAGCACAGATACGCAGTATTTT
TRBJ1-6	TRBD1	many	TRBV27	CASSPWTGANSPLHF	TGTGCCAGCAGTCCTTGGACAGGGGCCAATTCACCCCTCCACTTT
TRBJ2-3	-	-	TRBV5-1	CASSPLRGGGTDTQYF	TGCGCCAGCAGCCCCCTGAGGGGGGGCGGTACAGATACGCAGTATTTT
TRBJ2-7	TRBD2	-	TRBV6-5	CASSWTSGNEQYF	TGTGCCAGCAGTTGGACTAGCGGGAACGAGCAGTACTTC
TRBJ1-2	-	-	TRBV5-1	CASSLAFPGDGYTF	TGCGCCAGCAGCTTGGCGTTCCCAGGGGATGGCTACACCTTC
TRBJ1-2	-	-	TRBV9	CASSVLDRAGYGYTF	TGTGCCAGCAGCGTATTAGATCGGGCGGGCTATGGCTACACCTTC
TRBJ1-2	TRBD1	-	TRBV19	CASSSRYRGHYGYTF	TGTGCCAGTAGTTCTAGGTACAGGGGGCATTATGGCTACACCTTC
TRBJ2-4	-	-	TRBV3-1/TRBV3-2	CASSPLGIQNIQYF	TGTGCCAGCAGCCCCCTCGGGATCCAAAACATTCAGTACTTC
TRBJ1-2	TRBD1	-	TRBV6-5	CASSYSGTGDYGYTF	TGTGCCAGCAGTTACTCCGGGACAGGGGACTATGGCTACACCTTC
TRBJ2-3	-	-	TRBV2	CASGVDTSTDTQYF	TGTGCCAGCGGCGTGGACACTAGCACAGATACGCAGTATTTT
TRBJ2-7	TRBD2	-	TRBV6-2/TRBV6-3	CASSQPGLAGLEQYF	TGTGCCAGCAGCCAACCGGGACTAGCGGGACTGGAGCAGTACTTC
TRBJ2-7	-	-	TRBV7-2	CASSLWTPPYEQYF	TGTGCCAGCAGCTTATGGACACCTCCCTACGAGCAGTACTTC
TRBJ1-2	-	-	TRBV4-3	CASSQDLSYGYTF	TGCGCCAGCAGCCAAGATCTAAGCTATGGCTACACCTTC
TRBJ1-2	TRBD1	-	TRBV27	CASSLDRSYGYTF	TGTGCCAGCAGTTTGGACAGGTCATATGGCTACACCTTC
TRBJ2-1	TRBD2	few	TRBV4-3	CASSQYRGGGGTRSNEQFF	TGCGCCAGCAGCCAATACCGGGGGGGTGGTGGCACTCGTAGCAATGAGCAGTTCTTC
TRBJ2-2	-	-	TRBV2	CASRLATNTGELFF	TGTGCCAGCAGGCTAGCAACGAACACCGGGGAGCTGTTTTTT
TRBJ1-4	TRBD1	-	TRBV10-3	CAISESRGQGDEKLFF	TGTGCCATCAGTGAGTCGAGGGGGCAGGGGGATGAAAAACTGTTTTTT
TRBJ2-3	-	-	TRBV15	CATSIATDTQYF	TGTGCCACCAGCATTGCTACGGATACGCAGTATTTT
TRBJ1-4	-	-	TRBV3-1/TRBV3-2	CASSPIYRGGGTEKLFF	TGTGCCAGCAGCCCAATATATCGGGGAGGTGGAACTGAAAAACTGTTTTTT
TRBJ1-1	-	few	TRBV29-1	CSVWDRDSAEAFF	TGCAGCGTTTGGGACCGGGACTCCGCTGAAGCTTTCTTT
TRBJ2-1	-	-	TRBV19	CASSTPGKWPYNEQFF	TGTGCCAGTAGTACTCCAGGGAAGTGGCCCTACAATGAGCAGTTCTTC
TRBJ1-2	-	-	TRBV18	CASSPPTGGAIGYTF	TGTGCCAGCTCACCACCGACGGGGGGGGCGATTGGCTACACCTTC
TRBJ1-1	-	-	TRBV2	CASSVSAGEAFF	TGTGCCAGCAGTGTCTCGGCAGGCGAAGCTTTCTTT
TRBJ2-1	-	-	TRBV6-5	CASRTGDFPYNEQFF	TGTGCCAGCAGAACGGGGGACTTCCCCTACAATGAGCAGTTCTTC
TRBJ1-1	-	-	TRBV28	CASSLGHSTEAFF	TGTGCCAGCAGTTTAGGGCACAGCACTGAAGCTTTCTTT
TRBJ1-2	-	many	TRBV16	CASSQSAADYGYTF	TGTGCCAGCAGCCAATCGGCGGCAGATTATGGCTACACCTTC
TRBJ1-2	TRBD1	-	TRBV5-4	CASSLDRERVRGYTF	TGTGCCAGCAGTCTTGACAGGGAACGGGTGCGGGGCTACACCTTC
TRBJ2-7	TRBD2	few	TRBV6-5	CASSPQPGGSYEQYF	TGTGCCAGCAGTCCTCAACCGGGGGGCTCCTACGAGCAGTACTTC
TRBJ2-3	TRBD2	many	TRBV6-6	CASSYSRLAGGTAQYF	TGTGCCAGCAGTTACTCTAGGCTAGCGGGGGGGACTGCGCAGTATTTT
TRBJ1-1	TRBD1	few	TRBV5-1	CASSVGGTGAQERAFF	TGCGCCAGCAGCGTAGGCGGGACAGGGGCCCAGGAACGGGCTTTCTTT
TRBJ1-2	-	few	TRBV24-1	CATSDSGRQSTYGYTF	TGTGCCACCAGTGATTCGGGCCGACAGTCCACCTATGGCTACACCTTC
TRBJ2-7	-	-	TRBV6-6	CASWSGASGFYEQYF	TGTGCCAGCTGGTCAGGGGCTAGCGGCTTTTACGAGCAGTACTTC
TRBJ2-7	-	-	TRBV25-1	CASSEYTTYEQYF	TGTGCCAGCAGTGAATATACCACTTACGAGCAGTACTTC
TRBJ2-2	-	-	TRBV28	CASYRDTGELFF	TGTGCCAGCTACAGGGACACCGGGGAGCTGTTTTTT
TRBJ2-3	-	-	TRBV27	CASRFGGTSTDTQYF	TGTGCCAGTCGATTTGGGGGGACGAGCACAGATACGCAGTATTTT
TRBJ1-1	-	-	TRBV11-2	CASSLDQSRRTEAFF	TGTGCCAGCAGCTTAGATCAGAGTCGCAGGACTGAAGCTTTCTTT
TRBJ2-1	TRBD1	-	TRBV6-5	CASGTGPYNEQFF	TGTGCCAGCGGGACAGGGCCCTACAATGAGCAGTTCTTC
TRBJ1-4	-	-	TRBV30	CAWDTKGVKKLFF	TGTGCCTGGGACACCAAGGGGGTGAAGAAACTGTTTTTT
TRBJ1-2	-	-	TRBV19	CASRPVMQGGYGYTF	TGTGCCAGTAGGCCCGTTATGCAGGGTGGCTATGGCTACACCTTC
TRBJ1-2	-	many	TRBV5-4	CASSLAREGYGYTF	TGTGCCAGCAGCTTGGCCAGGGAGGGCTATGGCTACACCTTC
TRBJ2-3	TRBD2	once	TRBV7-2	CASSLAGTSNSDTQYF	TGTGCCAGCAGCCTAGCCGGGACTAGCAACTCAGATACGCAGTATTTT
TRBJ1-2	TRBD1	-	TRBV5-1	CASSPQTGQGNGYTF	TGCGCCAGCAGCCCCCAGACGGGACAGGGCAATGGCTACACCTTC
TRBJ2-7	TRBD2	few	TRBV5-1	CASSSGLAGDEQYF	TGCGCCAGCAGCTCGGGACTAGCGGGAGACGAGCAGTACTTC
TRBJ1-1	-	-	TRBV7-2	CASSLGFGEAFF	TGTGCCAGCAGCTTAGGATTCGGTGAAGCTTTCTTT
TRBJ2-6	-	-	TRBV21-1	CASSHEEGGSGANVLTF	TGTGCCAGCAGCCACGAAGAAGGGGGCTCTGGGGCCAACGTCCTGACTTTC
TRBJ1-2	-	-	TRBV24-1	CATVGTPPRNYGYTF	TGTGCCACCGTCGGGACACCCCCAAGGAACTATGGCTACACCTTC
TRBJ1-4	-	few	TRBV5-1	CASSAYTTNEKLFF	TGCGCCAGCAGCGCGTATACAACTAATGAAAAACTGTTTTTT
TRBJ2-5	-	-	TRBV6-5	CASSPPGARETQYF	TGTGCCAGCAGTCCTCCAGGGGCGCGGGAGACCCAGTACTTC
TRBJ2-2	-	many	TRBV2	CASSTEAGELFF	TGTGCCAGCAGTACGGAGGCCGGGGAGCTGTTTTTT
TRBJ1-4	TRBD1	-	TRBV6-1	CASSEAGQGAREKLFF	TGTGCCAGCAGTGAAGCTGGACAGGGGGCTCGGGAAAAACTGTTTTTT